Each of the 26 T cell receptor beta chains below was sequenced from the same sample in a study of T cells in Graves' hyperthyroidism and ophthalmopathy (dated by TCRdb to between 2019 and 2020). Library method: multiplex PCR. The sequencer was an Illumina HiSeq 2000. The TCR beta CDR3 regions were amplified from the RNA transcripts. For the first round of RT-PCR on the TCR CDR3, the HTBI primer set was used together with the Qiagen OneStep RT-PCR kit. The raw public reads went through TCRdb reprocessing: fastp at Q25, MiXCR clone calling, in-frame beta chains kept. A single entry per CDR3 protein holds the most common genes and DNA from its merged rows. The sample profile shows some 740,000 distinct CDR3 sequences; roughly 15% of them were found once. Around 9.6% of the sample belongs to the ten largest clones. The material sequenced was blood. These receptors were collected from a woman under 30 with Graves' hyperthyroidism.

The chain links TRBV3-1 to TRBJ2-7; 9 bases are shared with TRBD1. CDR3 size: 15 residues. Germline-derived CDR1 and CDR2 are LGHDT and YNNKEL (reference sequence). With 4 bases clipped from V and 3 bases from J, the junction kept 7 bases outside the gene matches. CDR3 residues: CASSLAGTGIYEQYF. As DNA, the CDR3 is TGTGCCAGCAGCCTTGCCGGGACAGGGATCTACGAGCAGTACTTC.

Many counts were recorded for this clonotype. The CDR3 DNA follows: TGTGCCATCAGTGAGTCTTGGCTACTCAATCAGCCCCAGCATTTT. Translated, it gives CAISESWLLNQPQHF. The chain links TRBV10-3 to TRBJ1-5; D not certain. The CDR3 totals 15 residues. V was cut by 0 bases and J by 3 bases, with 9 bases left in between. Germline assignment: CDR1 ENHRY and CDR2 SYGVKD.

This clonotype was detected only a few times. In nucleotides, the CDR3 is TGTGCCACCAGCAGAACAGGGACCGAGCAGTACTTC. Amino acid sequence: CATSRTGTEQYF. The genes are TRBV15 and TRBJ2-7; D might be TRBD1 (6 bases). CDR3 length: 12 residues. Germline V CDR1 and CDR2: LNHNV, YYDKDF (reference sequence). Trimming took off 2 bases at V and 6 bases at J, with 8 bases between the two ends.

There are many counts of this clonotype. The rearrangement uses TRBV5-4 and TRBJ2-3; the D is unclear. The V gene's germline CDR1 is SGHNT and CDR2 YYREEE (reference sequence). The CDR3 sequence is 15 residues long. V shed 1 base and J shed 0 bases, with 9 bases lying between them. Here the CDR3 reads CASSLLQSSTDTQYF. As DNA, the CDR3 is TGTGCCAGCAGCTTGTTGCAGTCTAGCACAGATACGCAGTATTTT.

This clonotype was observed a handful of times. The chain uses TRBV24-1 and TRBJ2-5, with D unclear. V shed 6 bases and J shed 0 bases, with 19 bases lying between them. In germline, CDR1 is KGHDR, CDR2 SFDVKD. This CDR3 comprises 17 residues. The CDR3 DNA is TGTGCCACCAGTCCCTCCTTCGGCGGAGCGTACCAAGAGACCCAGTACTTC. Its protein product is CATSPSFGGAYQETQYF.

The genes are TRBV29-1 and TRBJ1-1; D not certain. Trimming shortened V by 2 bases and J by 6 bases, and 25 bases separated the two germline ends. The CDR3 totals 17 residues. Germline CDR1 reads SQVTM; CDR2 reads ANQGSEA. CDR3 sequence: CSVERYGSTSRVAEAFF. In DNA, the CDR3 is TGCAGCGTTGAACGGTACGGGAGTACTAGTAGAGTCGCTGAAGCTTTCTTT.

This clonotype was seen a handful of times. The CDR3 coding sequence is TGTGCCAGCAGCTTAGTTGGCGGGCTGACCTACGAGCAGTACTTC. Encoded protein: CASSLVGGLTYEQYF. This chain uses TRBV7-2 with TRBJ2-7, with D possibly TRBD2 on 5 matching bases. V lost 1 base, J lost 2 bases, and 12 bases lay in between. Germline assignment: CDR1 SGHTA and CDR2 FQGNSA. The CDR3 has 15 amino acids.

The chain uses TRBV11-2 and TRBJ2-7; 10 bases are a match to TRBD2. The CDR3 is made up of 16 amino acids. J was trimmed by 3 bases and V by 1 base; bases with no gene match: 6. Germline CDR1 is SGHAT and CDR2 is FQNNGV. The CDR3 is CASSLGRPSGSYEQYF. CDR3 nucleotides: TGTGCCAGCAGCTTAGGACGGCCTAGCGGGAGCTACGAGCAGTACTTC.

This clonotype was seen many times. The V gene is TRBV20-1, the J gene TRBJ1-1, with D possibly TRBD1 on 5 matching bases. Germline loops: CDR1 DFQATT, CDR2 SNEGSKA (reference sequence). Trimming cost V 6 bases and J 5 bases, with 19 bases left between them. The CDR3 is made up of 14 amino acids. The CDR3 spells CSAQSMEGRTEAFF. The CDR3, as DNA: TGCAGTGCCCAGTCAATGGAGGGGAGGACTGAAGCTTTCTTT.

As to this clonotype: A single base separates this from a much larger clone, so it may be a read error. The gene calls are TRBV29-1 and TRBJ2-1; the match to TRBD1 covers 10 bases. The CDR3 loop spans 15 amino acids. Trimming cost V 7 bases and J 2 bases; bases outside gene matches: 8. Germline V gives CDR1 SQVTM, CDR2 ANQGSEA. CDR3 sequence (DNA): TGCAGCGCTGCCGGGACAGGGGCCCCCTACAATGAGCAGTTCTTC. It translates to CSAAGTGAPYNEQFF.

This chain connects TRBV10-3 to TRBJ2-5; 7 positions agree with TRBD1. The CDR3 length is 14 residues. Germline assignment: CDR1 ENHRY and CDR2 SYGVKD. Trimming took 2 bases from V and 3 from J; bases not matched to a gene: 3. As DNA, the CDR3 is TGTGCCATCAGTGAGAGGGGGCGGGAAGAGACCCAGTACTTC. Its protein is CAISERGREETQYF.

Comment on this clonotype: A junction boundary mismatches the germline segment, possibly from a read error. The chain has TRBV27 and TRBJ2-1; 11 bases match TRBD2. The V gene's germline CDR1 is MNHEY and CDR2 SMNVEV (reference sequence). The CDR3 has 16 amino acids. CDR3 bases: TGTGCCAGCAGTGTACTATTAGCGGGAGGGCCAAATGAGCGGTTCTTC. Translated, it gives CASSVLLAGGPNERFF.

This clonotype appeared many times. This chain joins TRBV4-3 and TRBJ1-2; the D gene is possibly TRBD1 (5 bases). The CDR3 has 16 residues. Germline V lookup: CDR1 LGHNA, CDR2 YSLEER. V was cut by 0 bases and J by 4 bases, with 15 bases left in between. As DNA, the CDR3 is TGCGCCAGCAGCCAAGATTATGCCGGGACCCGCTATGGCTACACCTTC. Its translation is CASSQDYAGTRYGYTF.

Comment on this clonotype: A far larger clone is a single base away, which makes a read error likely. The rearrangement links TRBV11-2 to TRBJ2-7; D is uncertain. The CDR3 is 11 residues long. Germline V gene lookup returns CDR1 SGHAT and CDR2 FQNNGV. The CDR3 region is CASSRAYGQYF. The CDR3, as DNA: TGTGCCAGCAGCCGAGCTTACGGGCAGTACTTC.

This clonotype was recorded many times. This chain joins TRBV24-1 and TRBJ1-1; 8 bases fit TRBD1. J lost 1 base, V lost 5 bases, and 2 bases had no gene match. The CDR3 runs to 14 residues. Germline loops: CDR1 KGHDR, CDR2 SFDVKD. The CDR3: CATSATGENTEAFF. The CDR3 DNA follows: TGTGCCACCAGTGCGACAGGGGAGAACACTGAAGCTTTCTTT.

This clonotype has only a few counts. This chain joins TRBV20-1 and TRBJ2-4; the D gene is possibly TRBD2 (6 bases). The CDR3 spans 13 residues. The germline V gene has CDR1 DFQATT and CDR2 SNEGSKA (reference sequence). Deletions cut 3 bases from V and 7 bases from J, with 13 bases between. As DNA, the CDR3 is TGCAGTGCTAGGGGGGGACCAACTAACATTCAGTACTTC. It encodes CSARGGPTNIQYF.

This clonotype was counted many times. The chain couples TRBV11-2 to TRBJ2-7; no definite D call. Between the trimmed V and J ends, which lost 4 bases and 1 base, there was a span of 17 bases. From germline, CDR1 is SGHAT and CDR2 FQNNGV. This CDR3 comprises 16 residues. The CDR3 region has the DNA TGTGCCAGCAGCTCAGTCCACCCCACCCATTCCTACGAGCAGTACTTC. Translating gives CASSSVHPTHSYEQYF.

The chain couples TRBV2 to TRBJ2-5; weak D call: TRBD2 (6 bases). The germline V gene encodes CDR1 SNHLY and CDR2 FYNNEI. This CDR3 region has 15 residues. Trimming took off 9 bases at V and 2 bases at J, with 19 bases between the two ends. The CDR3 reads CARGSPGVQQETQYF. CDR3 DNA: TGTGCCAGGGGGAGTCCGGGGGTACAACAAGAGACCCAGTACTTC.

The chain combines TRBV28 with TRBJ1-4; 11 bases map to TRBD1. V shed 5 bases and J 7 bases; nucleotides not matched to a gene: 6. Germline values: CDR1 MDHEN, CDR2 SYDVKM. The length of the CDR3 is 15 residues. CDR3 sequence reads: CASSTDRGRREKLFF. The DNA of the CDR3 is TGTGCCAGCAGTACGGACAGGGGGCGTCGTGAAAAACTGTTTTTT.

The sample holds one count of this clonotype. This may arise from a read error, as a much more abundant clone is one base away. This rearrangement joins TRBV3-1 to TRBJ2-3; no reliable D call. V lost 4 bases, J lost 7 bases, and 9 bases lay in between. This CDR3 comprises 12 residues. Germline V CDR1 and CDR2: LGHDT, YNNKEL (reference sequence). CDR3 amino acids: CASSPDFHTQYF. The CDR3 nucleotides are TGTGCCAGCAGCCCTGACTTCCATACGCAGTATTTT.

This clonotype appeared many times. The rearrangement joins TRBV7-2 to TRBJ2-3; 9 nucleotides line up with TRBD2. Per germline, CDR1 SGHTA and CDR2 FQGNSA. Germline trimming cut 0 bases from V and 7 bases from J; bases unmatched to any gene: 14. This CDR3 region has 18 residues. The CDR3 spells CASSLAAVGLAITNTQYF. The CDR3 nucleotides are TGTGCCAGCAGCTTAGCGGCTGTAGGACTAGCGATAACGAATACGCAGTATTTT.

The CDR3 spells CSVEDSGVVTDGYTF. CDR3 DNA: TGCAGCGTTGAAGATTCAGGGGTTGTGACAGACGGCTACACCTTC. The chain recombines TRBV29-1 with TRBJ1-2; possible D gene TRBD1, 6 bases. Germline V gives CDR1 SQVTM, CDR2 ANQGSEA. The CDR3 sequence is 15 residues long. V lost 0 bases to trimming and J lost 8 bases, with 19 bases between them.

CDR3 coding DNA: TGTGCCAGCAGCCAATTTGCAGTCAGTCACGGGGAGCTGTTTTTT. It yields the protein CASSQFAVSHGELFF. The J gene is TRBJ2-2, the V gene TRBV16; unclear D gene. Trimming took off 1 base at V and 7 bases at J, with 13 bases between the two ends. The CDR3 is 15 residues long. Germline CDR1 and CDR2: KGHSY and FQNENV.

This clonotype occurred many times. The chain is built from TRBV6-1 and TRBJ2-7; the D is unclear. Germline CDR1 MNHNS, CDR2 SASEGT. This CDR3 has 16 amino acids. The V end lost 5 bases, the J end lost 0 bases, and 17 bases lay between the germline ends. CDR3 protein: CASSFRVSLSSYEQYF. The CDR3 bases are TGTGCCAGCAGTTTCCGTGTGAGCCTCAGCTCCTACGAGCAGTACTTC.

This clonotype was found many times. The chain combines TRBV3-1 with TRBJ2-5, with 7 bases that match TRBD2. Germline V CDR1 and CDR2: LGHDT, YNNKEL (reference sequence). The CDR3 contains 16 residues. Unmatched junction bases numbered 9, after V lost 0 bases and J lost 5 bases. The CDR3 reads CASSQDRGGRTETQYF. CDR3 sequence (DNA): TGTGCCAGCAGCCAAGATCGGGGCGGGAGAACTGAGACCCAGTACTTC.

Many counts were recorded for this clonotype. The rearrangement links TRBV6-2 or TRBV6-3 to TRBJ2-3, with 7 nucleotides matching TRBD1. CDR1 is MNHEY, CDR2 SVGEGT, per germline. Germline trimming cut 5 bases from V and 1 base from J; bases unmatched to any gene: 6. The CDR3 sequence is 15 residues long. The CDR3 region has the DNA TGTGCCAGCAGTAGATCCGGACAGGGCACAGATACGCAGTATTTT. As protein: CASSRSGQGTDTQYF.